This TCR beta chain comes out of a study of CD8+ T cells in alopecia areata. Background on the study: Affected scalp percentage determined the severity score of treated patients. Study-wide findings and caveats: Normal skin's resident alphabeta T cells are also sequenced in scalp samples. Scalp clonality and expanded CD8+ clones among the top 100 showed significant decreases with tofacitinib. Numerous clones, expanded in lesions, remained in scalp and blood during tofacitinib.

Described treatment: oral pan-JAK inhibitor, 5-10 mg twice daily. Germline V lookup: CDR1 SQVTM, CDR2 ANQGSEA. V was shortened by 3 bases and J by 2 bases, with 8 bases between the two germline ends. The CDR3 runs 12 residues. Extracted RNA was reverse transcribed into cDNA, the sequencing template. TCRdb's copy holds only in-frame clones and misses some; the assay was immunoSEQ multiplex PCR. The sample comprises under 150,000 clones, over 60% of which are singletons, and around 6% rests with the top ten. This clone was detected a few times. Its specificity is not known. The receptor was derived from a human donor with alopecia areata. Sequencing used CD4+ T cells sorted from blood, obtained at week 4, from a patient treated with tofacitinib. This chain uses TRBV29-1 with TRBJ2-7; D unclear. CDR3 protein: CSVEEQPYEQYF. CDR3 bases: TGCAGCGTTGAGGAACAGCCCTACGAGCAGTACTTC.